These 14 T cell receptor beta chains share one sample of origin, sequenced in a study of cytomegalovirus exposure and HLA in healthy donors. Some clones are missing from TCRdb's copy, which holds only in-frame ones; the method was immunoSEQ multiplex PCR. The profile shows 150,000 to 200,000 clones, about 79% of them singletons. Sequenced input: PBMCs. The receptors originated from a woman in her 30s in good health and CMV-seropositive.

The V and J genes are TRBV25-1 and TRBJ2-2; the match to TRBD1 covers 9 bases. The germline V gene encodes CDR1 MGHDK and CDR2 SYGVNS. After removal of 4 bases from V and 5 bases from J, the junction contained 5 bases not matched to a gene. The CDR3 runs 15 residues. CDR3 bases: TGTGCCAGCAGTGGGACAGGGGTGGTTACCGGGGAGCTGTTTTTT. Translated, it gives CASSGTGVVTGELFF.

CDR3 loop: CASRWDYYYEQYF. The CDR3 nucleotides read TGTGCCAGCAGATGGGACTACTACTACGAGCAGTACTTC. The chain has TRBV6-1 and TRBJ2-7; 7 bases map to TRBD2. Unmatched junction bases numbered 5, after V lost 6 bases and J lost 3 bases. CDR1 is MNHNS and CDR2 is SASEGT in the germline V gene. The CDR3 extends over 13 amino acids.

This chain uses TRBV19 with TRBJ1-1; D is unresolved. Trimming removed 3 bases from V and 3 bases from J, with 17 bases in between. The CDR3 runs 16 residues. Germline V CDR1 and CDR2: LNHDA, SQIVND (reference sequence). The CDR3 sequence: CASSIPKSRSYTEAFF. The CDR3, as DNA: TGTGCCAGTAGTATTCCGAAGTCTAGGTCTTACACTGAAGCTTTCTTT.

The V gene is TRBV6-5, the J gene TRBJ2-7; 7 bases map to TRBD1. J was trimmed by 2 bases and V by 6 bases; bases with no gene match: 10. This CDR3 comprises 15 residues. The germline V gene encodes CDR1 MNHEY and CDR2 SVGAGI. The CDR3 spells CASSHDRAPPYEQYF. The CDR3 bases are TGTGCCAGCAGCCATGACAGGGCCCCGCCCTACGAGCAGTACTTC.

CDR3 in DNA: TGTGCCAGCTCACCACGGACAGGTGCATCAAACTATGGCTACACCTTC. Amino acids: CASSPRTGASNYGYTF. This sequence joins TRBV18 and TRBJ1-2; 7 bases are shared with TRBD1. Germline V gene sequence: CDR1 KGHSH, CDR2 LQKENI. The CDR3 is 16 amino acids. V shed 1 base, J shed 2 bases, and the junction held 7 bases outside the gene matches. Combining the CDR3 with reference TRBV18 and TRBJ1-2 gives the whole variable domain NAGVMQNPRHLVRRRGQEARLRCSPMKGHSHVYWYRQLPEEGLKFMVYLQKENIIDESGMPKERFSAEFPKEGPSILRIQQVVRGDSAAYFCASSPRTGASNYGYTFGSGTRLTVV.

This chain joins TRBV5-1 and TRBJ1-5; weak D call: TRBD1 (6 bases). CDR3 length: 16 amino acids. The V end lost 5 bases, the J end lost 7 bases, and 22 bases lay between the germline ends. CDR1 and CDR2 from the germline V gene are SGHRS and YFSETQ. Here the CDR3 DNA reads TGCGCCAGCAGGGAAGGGGTCGCAGGGGTTGGACAGCCCCAGCATTTT. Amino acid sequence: CASREGVAGVGQPQHF. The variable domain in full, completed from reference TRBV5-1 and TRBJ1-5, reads KAGVTQTPRYLIKTRGQQVTLSCSPISGHRSVSWYQQTPGQGLQFLFEYFSETQRNKGNFPGRFSGRQFSNSRSEMNVSTLELGDSALYLCASREGVAGVGQPQHFGDGTRLSIL.

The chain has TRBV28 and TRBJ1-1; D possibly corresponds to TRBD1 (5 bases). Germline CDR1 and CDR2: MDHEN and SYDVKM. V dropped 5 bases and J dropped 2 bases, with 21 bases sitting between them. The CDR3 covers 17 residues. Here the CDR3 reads CASSHNLKRGRNTEAFF. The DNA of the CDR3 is TGTGCCAGCAGTCACAACCTCAAAAGGGGCCGCAACACTGAAGCTTTCTTT.

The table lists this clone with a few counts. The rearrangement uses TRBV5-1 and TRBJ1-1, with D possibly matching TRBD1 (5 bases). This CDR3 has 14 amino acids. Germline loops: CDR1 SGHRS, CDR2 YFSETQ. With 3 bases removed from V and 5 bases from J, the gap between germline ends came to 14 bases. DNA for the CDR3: TGCGCCAGCAGCTCCGACACCGGGGGGACTGAAGCTTTCTTT. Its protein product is CASSSDTGGTEAFF. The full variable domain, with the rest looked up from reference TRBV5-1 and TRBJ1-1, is KAGVTQTPRYLIKTRGQQVTLSCSPISGHRSVSWYQQTPGQGLQFLFEYFSETQRNKGNFPGRFSGRQFSNSRSEMNVSTLELGDSALYLCASSSDTGGTEAFFGQGTRLTVV.

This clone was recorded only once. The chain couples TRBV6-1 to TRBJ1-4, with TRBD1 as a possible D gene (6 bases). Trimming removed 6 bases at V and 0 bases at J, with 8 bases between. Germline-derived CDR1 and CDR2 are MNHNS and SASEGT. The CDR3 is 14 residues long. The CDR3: CASRNRATNEKLFF. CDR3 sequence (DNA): TGTGCCAGCAGAAACAGGGCAACTAATGAAAAACTGTTTTTT.

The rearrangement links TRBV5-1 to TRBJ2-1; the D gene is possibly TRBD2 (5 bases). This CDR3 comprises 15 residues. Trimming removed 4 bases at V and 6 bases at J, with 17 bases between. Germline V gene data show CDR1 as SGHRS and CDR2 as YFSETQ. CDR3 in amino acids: CASSIGLGLSNEQFF. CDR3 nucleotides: TGCGCCAGCAGCATCGGACTGGGTCTCAGCAATGAGCAGTTCTTC.

CDR3 in amino acids: CASSQVDMGLAGVHEQYF. The CDR3 nucleotides are TGCGCCAGCAGCCAAGTCGACATGGGACTAGCGGGAGTCCACGAGCAGTACTTC. The chain joins TRBV4-1 to TRBJ2-7; 14 positions match TRBD2. V lost 1 base, J lost 5 bases, and 10 bases stayed unmatched. This CDR3 has 18 residues. Per the germline V gene, CDR1 is MGHRA and CDR2 is YSYEKL.

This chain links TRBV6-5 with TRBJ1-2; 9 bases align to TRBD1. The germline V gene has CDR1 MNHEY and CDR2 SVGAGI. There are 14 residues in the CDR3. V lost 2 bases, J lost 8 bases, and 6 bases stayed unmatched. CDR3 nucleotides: TGTGCCAGCAGTTACACGACAGGGGGAGGGGGCTACACCTTC. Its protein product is CASSYTTGGGGYTF.

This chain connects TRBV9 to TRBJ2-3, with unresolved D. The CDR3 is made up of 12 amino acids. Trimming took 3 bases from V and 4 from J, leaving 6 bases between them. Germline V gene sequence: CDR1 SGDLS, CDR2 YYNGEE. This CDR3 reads CASSGVADTQYF. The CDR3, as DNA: TGTGCCAGCAGCGGAGTCGCAGATACGCAGTATTTT.

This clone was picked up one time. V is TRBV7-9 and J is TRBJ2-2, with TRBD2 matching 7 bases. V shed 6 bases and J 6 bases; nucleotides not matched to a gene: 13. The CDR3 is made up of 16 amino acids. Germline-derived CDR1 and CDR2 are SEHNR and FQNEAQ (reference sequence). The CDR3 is CASSFASGYLAGELFF. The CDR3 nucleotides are TGTGCCAGCAGTTTTGCTAGCGGTTATCTCGCCGGGGAGCTGTTTTTT.